A single sample is the source of the 30 T cell receptor beta chains below, sequenced in a study of tumor-infiltrating lymphocytes in primary liver carcinoma. TCR beta cDNA was prepared out of roughly 500 ng total RNA by means of a constant-region primer. Three rounds of nested multiplex PCR with slightly modified ARM-PCR produced TCR beta libraries. The two initial PCR rounds, roughly 11 cycles each, used TRBV1-TRBV30 forward and C-beta reverse primers. TCRdb re-derived calls from the multiplex PCR reads in MiXCR, one entry per CDR3 protein. The repertoire consists of tens of thousands of distinct CDR3 sequences, with approximately 80% occurring once and the leading ten covering about 31%. Co-extraction of both nucleic acids (RNA and DNA) used roughly 18-34 mg of unsorted bulk tissue. Sequencing was carried out using liver tumor tissue from sampling region 5. Noted subset: tumor region T5, tumor centre. The receptors come from a woman aged 25 to 39 with primary liver carcinoma and hepatitis B virus infection.

Comment on this clonotype: A read error may produce the germline difference seen at one junction end. The V and J genes are TRBV4-1 and TRBJ2-1; possibly TRBD2 for D (5 bases). The CDR3 runs 14 residues. The germline gives CDR1 MGHRA, CDR2 YSYEKL. The CDR3 protein is CDSSQGSGTLGQFF. The CDR3 region has the DNA TGCGACAGCAGCCAAGGATCGGGAACCTTGGGACAGTTCTTC.

With respect to this clonotype: One junction end disagrees with the germline gene, perhaps due to a read error. V usage is TRBV5-4 and J usage is TRBJ2-3; possibly TRBD1 for D (5 bases). The CDR3 covers 17 residues. The germline CDR1 and CDR2 sequences are SGHNT and YYREEE (reference sequence). In nucleotides, the CDR3 is TGTGCCAGCAGCGTAGACGGACACCTTCCACGCACAGACACGCAGTATTTT. This gives the protein CASSVDGHLPRTDTQYF.

The chain couples TRBV4-1 to TRBJ2-3; D ambiguous. Trimming removed 2 bases from V and 15 bases from J, with 33 bases in between. The germline V gene has CDR1 MGHRA and CDR2 YSYEKL. The CDR3 covers 18 residues. CDR3 residues: CASSQLDMVAEDSDTPYF. The CDR3, as DNA: TGCGCCAGCAGCCAACTAGACATGGTAGCTGAAGACTCGGATACGCCATATTTT.

To note about this clonotype: An end of the junction differs from the germline gene, which may be a read error. The genes are TRBV6-6 and TRBJ1-5; D possibly corresponds to TRBD1 (5 bases). Germline CDR1 is MNHNY and CDR2 is SVGAGI (reference sequence). The CDR3 is made up of 14 amino acids. The CDR3 nucleotides are TGTGCCAGCCGAACACGGGTAGGGGAACAGCCTCAGCATTTT. The encoded protein is CASRTRVGEQPQHF.

With respect to this clonotype: The junction does not match germline at one end; this may be a read error. The genes are TRBV11-2 and TRBJ2-1; 9 bases agree with TRBD1. Germline V lookup: CDR1 SGHAT, CDR2 FQNNGV. The CDR3 loop spans 21 amino acids. The CDR3 loop is CASSLEQGARRERGHYNELFF. CDR3 in DNA: TGTGCCAGCAGCTTAGAACAGGGGGCTAGGCGAGAGAGGGGGCACTACAATGAGCTGTTCTTC.

About this clonotype: It is likely a read error, because the conserved phenylalanine at the end of the CDR3 is missing. V gene TRBV10-3 combines with J gene TRBJ2-7; 8 bases are a match to TRBD2. The CDR3 consists of 15 residues. Germline CDR1 and CDR2: ENHRY and SYGVKD. CDR3 protein: CTIGGADFLTDEQYL. For the CDR3, the DNA is TGTACCATCGGGGGGGCGGACTTCCTTACCGACGAGCAGTACTTA.

A remark on this clonotype: The final CDR3 position lacks the conserved phenylalanine or tryptophan, pointing to a likely read error. The DNA is omitted, as the CDR3 cannot be located on it reliably, and the CDR3 follows TCRdb's listing. V usage is TRBV11-2 and J usage is TRBJ2-2; the D call of TRBD2 is as the table states it, not checked on the DNA. Germline CDR1 is SGHAT and CDR2 is FQNNGV. The CDR3 has 16 residues if both end residues are counted. The CDR3: CASSSTRSGMSGEPFS.

As regards this clonotype: One junction end does not reproduce the germline sequence, and a read error may be involved. V and J are TRBV4-3 and TRBJ1-2; no clear D. The CDR3 spans 14 residues. Per germline, CDR1 LGHNA and CDR2 YSLEER. Here the CDR3 reads CASSAELEIHGFTF. CDR3 DNA: TGCGCCAGCAGCGCTGAGTTGGAGATCCATGGCTTCACGTTC.

About this clonotype itself: One end of the junction fails to match germline, which may point to a read error. The genes are TRBV6-5 and TRBJ2-7; D remains ambiguous. This CDR3 has 15 amino acids. CDR1 MNHEY and CDR2 SVGAGI come from the germline V gene. The CDR3, as DNA: TGTGCCAGCAGTTACAGGGATAGCAGCTCCTACGAACAGTACTTC. It translates to CASSYRDSSSYEQYF.

Details on this clonotype: The junction departs from germline at one end; a sequencing error may be responsible. V and J are TRBV6-5 and TRBJ2-5, with a possible D match to TRBD2 (7 bases). The germline gives CDR1 MNHEY, CDR2 SVGAGI. The CDR3 runs 13 residues. For the CDR3, the DNA is TGTGCTAGCAGTACCGACGGGGGGCTGACCCAGCAGTTC. Translating gives CASSTDGGLTQQF.

The table lists this clonotype with many counts. The V gene is TRBV20-1, the J gene TRBJ2-7; 10 bases fit TRBD2. The ends lost 0 bases at V and 3 bases at J; junction bases unmatched: 2. The germline V gene encodes CDR1 DFQATT and CDR2 SNEGSKA (reference sequence). The CDR3 covers 14 residues. The CDR3 DNA is TGCAGTGCTAGAGACTTAGCGGGGGGCTACGAGCAGTACTTC. It is translated as CSARDLAGGYEQYF.

The chain employs TRBV7-2 and TRBJ2-6, with D possibly TRBD2 on 6 matching bases. The CDR3 has 14 residues. Germline CDR1 and CDR2: SGHTA and FQGNSA. CDR3 region: CVSRREGGANVLTF. The CDR3, as DNA: TGTGTTAGCAGGAGGGAAGGTGGGGCCAACGTCCTGACTTTC.

This clonotype was observed once. A read error may produce the germline difference seen at one junction end. The rearrangement links TRBV7-9 to TRBJ1-3, with no clear D. In germline, CDR1 is SEHNR, CDR2 FQNEAQ (reference sequence). The CDR3 is made up of 13 amino acids. CDR3 in amino acids: CASTEFSGNTIYF. The CDR3 DNA follows: TGCGCCAGCACTGAGTTCTCTGGAAACACCATATATTTT.

Remarks on this clonotype: A junction end diverges from the germline sequence, so it may reflect a read error. The chain couples TRBV4-2 to TRBJ2-7, with 8 bases matching TRBD2. Per germline, CDR1 LGHNA and CDR2 YNFKEQ. The CDR3 runs to 18 residues. This chain's CDR3 is CASSQEHLGRGGLREQYF. The CDR3 bases are TGCGCCAGCAGCCAGGAACACCTAGGACGGGGGGGACTGCGCGAGCAGTACTTC.

With regard to this clonotype: The germline gene is not matched at one end of the junction; a read error may be the cause. The chain joins TRBV5-4 to TRBJ2-1; D might be TRBD1 or TRBD2, each matching 6 bases. CDR1 is SGHNT, CDR2 YYREEE, per germline (reference sequence). The CDR3 is 15 amino acids. The CDR3 region has the DNA TGTGCCAGCATCCCAGAGGGGGGAGGCCTTTATGAGCAACTCTTC. Amino acid sequence: CASIPEGGGLYEQLF.

In the case of this clonotype: A read error is likely, as this CDR3 ends without the conserved phenylalanine or tryptophan. This rearrangement joins TRBV11-2 to TRBJ2-2; no definite D call. Germline V gene sequence: CDR1 SGHAT, CDR2 FQNNGV. The CDR3 has 12 amino acids. V lost 5 bases, J lost 9 bases, and 10 bases lay in between. DNA for the CDR3: TGTGCCAGCAGCGCGAAGTACAGGGAGCTGTTTATT. Protein: CASSAKYRELFI.

As regards this clonotype: At one end, the junction sequence differs from germline, possibly due to a read error. The genes are TRBV6-5 and TRBJ2-2; 7 nucleotides line up with TRBD1. Germline V gives CDR1 MNHEY, CDR2 SVGAGI. This CDR3 region has 15 residues. CDR3 sequence: CASSPQTGFTVELSF. As DNA, the CDR3 is TGTGCCAGCAGTCCGCAGACAGGGTTCACCGTGGAGCTGTCTTTT.

A word on this clonotype: Germline is not matched at one junction end, which may reflect a read error. The chain joins TRBV5-5 to TRBJ2-4; 7 positions agree with TRBD2. The CDR3 is 17 residues long. Germline CDR1 reads SGHKS; CDR2 reads YYEKEE (reference sequence). The CDR3 reads CASSLVGMWEGLDIQYF. CDR3 DNA: TGTGCTAGCAGCTTAGTAGGAATGTGGGAGGGGTTGGACATTCAGTACTTC.

This chain connects TRBV6-1 to TRBJ2-7; tentative D call: TRBD1 (6 bases). Germline CDR1 reads MNHNS; CDR2 reads SASEGT. V gave up 6 bases and J gave up 3 bases, with 9 bases separating them. The CDR3 runs to 12 residues. The CDR3 loop is CASRKDSYEQYF. The CDR3 nucleotides are TGTGCCAGCAGGAAGGACAGCTACGAGCAGTACTTC.

This clonotype was counted ten times or more. The V gene is TRBV19, the J gene TRBJ2-2; D unresolved. Germline V gives CDR1 LNHDA, CDR2 SQIVND (reference sequence). The CDR3 contains 12 residues. Between the trimmed V and J ends, which lost 5 bases and 8 bases, there was a span of 9 bases. CDR3 loop: CASSFTSGELFF. CDR3 in DNA: TGTGCCAGTAGTTTCACGTCGGGGGAGCTGTTTTTT. Full variable domain (remainder filled in from reference TRBV19 and TRBJ2-2): DGGITQSPKYLFRKEGQNVTLSCEQNLNHDAMYWYRQDPGQGLRLIYYSQIVNDFQKGDIAEGYSVSREKKESFPLTVTSAQKNPTAFYLCASSFTSGELFFGEGSRLTVL.

In this sample, this clonotype turned up a few times. Relative to the germline gene, one junction end is altered; a read error may explain this. The CDR3 sequence is CASSTTGGDSWTYEQYF. The CDR3 coding sequence is TGTGCCAGCAGTACCACAGGAGGGGACTCTTGGACCTACGAACAGTACTTC. V is TRBV11-2 and J is TRBJ2-7; tentative D call: TRBD2 (6 bases). The CDR3 runs to 17 residues. Germline V gene sequence: CDR1 SGHAT, CDR2 FQNNGV.

Worth noting for this clonotype: One end of the junction is discordant with germline, which a read error may explain. V gene TRBV11-3 combines with J gene TRBJ2-5; a possible D gene is TRBD2 (6 bases). CDR3 size: 18 residues. Germline CDR1 is SGHNT and CDR2 is YENEEA. CDR3 nucleotides: TGTGCCAGCAGCCCGGGGGATTTTAGCCAGGGTGTGCAAGAGGCCCAGTATTTC. Its protein product is CASSPGDFSQGVQEAQYF.

Comments on this clonotype: Without the conserved terminal phenylalanine or tryptophan, this CDR3 likely stems from a read error. The chain is built from TRBV11-2 and TRBJ1-2; no definite D call. This CDR3 has 15 residues. Germline lookup yields CDR1 SGHAT and CDR2 FQNNGV. Trimming removed 5 bases from V and 3 bases from J, with 16 bases in between. CDR3 sequence (DNA): TGTGCCAGCAGCCGTAGTGGGTGCGGGGACTATGGCTACACCCTC. This gives the protein CASSRSGCGDYGYTL.

A remark on this clonotype: This CDR3 is missing its conserved last phenylalanine or tryptophan, likely due to a read error. The DNA is omitted, as the CDR3 cannot be located on it reliably, and the CDR3 follows TCRdb's listing. The rearrangement joins TRBV21-1 to TRBJ2-7. TRBV21-1 is a known pseudogene. A total of 12 residues make up the CDR3, ends included. This chain's CDR3 is CASSKGSYKQYL.

This chain joins TRBV11-2 and TRBJ1-2, with TRBD1 matching 8 bases. The length of the CDR3 is 15 residues. The V gene's germline CDR1 is SGHAT and CDR2 FQNNGV. J lost 10 bases, V lost 5 bases, and 15 bases had no gene match. CDR3: CASSRRGRGECVYTF. CDR3 DNA: TGTGCCAGCAGCCGCAGGGGGCGAGGGGAATGTGTCTACACCTTC.

A remark on this clonotype: Without the conserved terminal phenylalanine or tryptophan, this CDR3 likely stems from a read error. The J gene is TRBJ2-5, the V gene TRBV12-3 or TRBV12-4; D perhaps matches TRBD1 (5 bases). CDR3 length equals 16 residues. CDR3 DNA: TGTGCCAACAGTTTTCGTACAGGTGGAACACAAGAGACCCAGTACTTG. Residues: CANSFRTGGTQETQYL.

With respect to this clonotype: Mismatch with germline at one junction end may stem from a read error. The rearrangement links TRBV10-1 to TRBJ2-2; D is unclear. In germline, CDR1 is WNHNN, CDR2 SYGVQD (reference sequence). This CDR3 contains 13 residues. The CDR3 protein is CTRSERNTGELFF. DNA of the CDR3: TGCACCAGAAGTGAACGAAACACTGGGGAGCTGTTTTTT.

This chain joins TRBV12-3 or TRBV12-4 and TRBJ1-1; D is unclear. This CDR3 comprises 12 residues. Trimming removed 7 bases at V and 0 bases at J, with 6 bases between. The CDR3 loop reads CASTRMNTEAFF. In DNA, the CDR3 is TGTGCCAGCACCCGTATGAACACTGAAGCTTTCTTT.

This clonotype showed up many times. The CDR3 DNA reads TGTGCCAGCAGCTTAAATGATGCCTATGAGCAGTTCTTC. This codes for CASSLNDAYEQFF. The chain recombines TRBV11-2 with TRBJ2-1, with D uncertain. CDR1 is SGHAT and CDR2 is FQNNGV in the germline V gene. This CDR3 spans 13 amino acids. Trimming left V 2 bases short and J 8 bases short, with 10 bases between. The variable domain in full, with the rest retrieved from reference TRBV11-2 and TRBJ2-1, is EAGVAQSPRYKIIEKRQSVAFWCNPISGHATLYWYQQILGQGPKLLIQFQNNGVVDDSQLPKDRFSAERLKGVDSTLKIQPAKLEDSAVYLCASSLNDAYEQFFGPGTRLTVL.

Notes on this clonotype: One junction end does not reproduce the germline sequence, and a read error may be involved. The genes are TRBV6-1 and TRBJ1-1; TRBD1 might be the D (5 bases). There are 13 residues in the CDR3. The germline V gene encodes CDR1 MNHNS and CDR2 SASEGT. The CDR3 loop reads CASSGGANSEAFF. CDR3 nucleotide sequence: TGTGCCAGCAGTGGAGGGGCGAACAGTGAAGCTTTCTTT.